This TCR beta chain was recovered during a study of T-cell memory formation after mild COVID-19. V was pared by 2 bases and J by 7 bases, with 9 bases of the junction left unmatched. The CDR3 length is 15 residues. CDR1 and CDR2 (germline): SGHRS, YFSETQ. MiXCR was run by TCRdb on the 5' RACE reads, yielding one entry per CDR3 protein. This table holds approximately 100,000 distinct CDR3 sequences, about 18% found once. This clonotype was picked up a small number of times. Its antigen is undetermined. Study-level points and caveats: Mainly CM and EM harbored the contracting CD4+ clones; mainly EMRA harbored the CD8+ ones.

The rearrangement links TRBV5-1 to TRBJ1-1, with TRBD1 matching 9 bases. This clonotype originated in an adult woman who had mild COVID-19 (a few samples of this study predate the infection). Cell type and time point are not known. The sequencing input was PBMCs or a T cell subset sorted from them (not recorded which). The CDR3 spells CASSLYGTGFLEAFF. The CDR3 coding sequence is TGCGCCAGCAGCTTATACGGGACAGGGTTTCTTGAAGCTTTCTTT.